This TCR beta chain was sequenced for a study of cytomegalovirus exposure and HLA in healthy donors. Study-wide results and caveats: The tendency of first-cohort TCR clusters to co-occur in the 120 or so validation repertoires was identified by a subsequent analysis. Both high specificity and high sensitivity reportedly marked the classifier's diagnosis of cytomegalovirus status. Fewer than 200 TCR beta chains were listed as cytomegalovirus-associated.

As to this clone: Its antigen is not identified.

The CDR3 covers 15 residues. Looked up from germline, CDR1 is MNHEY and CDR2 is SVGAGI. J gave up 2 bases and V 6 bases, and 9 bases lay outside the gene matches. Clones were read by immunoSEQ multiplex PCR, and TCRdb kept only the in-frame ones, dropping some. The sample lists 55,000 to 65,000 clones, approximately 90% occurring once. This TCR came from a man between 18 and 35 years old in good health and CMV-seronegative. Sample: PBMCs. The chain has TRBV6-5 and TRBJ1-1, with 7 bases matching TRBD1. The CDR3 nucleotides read TGTGCCAGCAGCGGTATCAGGGGGGCCAACACTGAAGCTTTCTTT. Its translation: CASSGIRGANTEAFF.